Below are 8 T cell receptor beta chains sequenced from a single sample in a study of blood T cell repertoires in COVID-19. Data came from immunoSEQ multiplex PCR; TCRdb stores just in-frame clones and leaves some out. The sample carries some 260,000 clones, 82% recorded once. The sequencing input was peripheral blood. Every receptor here comes from a woman of 80 years or more with active or convalescent COVID-19.

V is TRBV6-1 and J is TRBJ2-7, with TRBD2 matching 11 bases. There are 21 residues in the CDR3. V lost 6 bases and J lost 5; bases outside the gene matches: 27. Germline V CDR1 and CDR2: MNHNS, SASEGT. This CDR3 is CASRERTRELLVAGGPNEQYF. In DNA, the CDR3 is TGTGCCAGCAGAGAAAGGACTCGAGAATTGTTGGTAGCGGGGGGGCCTAACGAGCAGTACTTC.

V and J are TRBV25-1 and TRBJ1-1; D is perhaps TRBD1 (6 bases). Germline V gene data show CDR1 as MGHDK and CDR2 as SYGVNS. The CDR3 extends over 14 amino acids. V lost 4 bases, J lost 1 base, and 10 bases lay in between. The CDR3 DNA reads as TGTGCCAGCAGTGGAGGGGGGGGGAACACTGAAGCTTTCTTT. It translates to CASSGGGGNTEAFF.

The chain couples TRBV28 to TRBJ2-7; 7 positions match TRBD2. Germline loops: CDR1 MDHEN, CDR2 SYDVKM. After removal of 6 bases from V and 3 bases from J, the junction contained 2 bases not matched to a gene. The CDR3 runs to 12 residues. CDR3 sequence reads: CASRGGYYEQYF. The CDR3 DNA reads TGTGCCAGCAGGGGAGGGTACTACGAGCAGTACTTC.

This CDR3 reads CASSSYEAFF. The CDR3 region has the DNA TGTGCCAGCAGCTCCTATGAAGCTTTCTTT. The chain is built from TRBV6-5 and TRBJ1-1, with unresolved D. Germline-derived CDR1 and CDR2 are MNHEY and SVGAGI. V lost 6 bases and J lost 7, with 6 bases in between. The CDR3 runs 10 residues.

Worth noting for this clone: The same CDR3 also results from other DNA sequences found in this sample. The chain employs TRBV3-1 (or the pseudogene TRBV3-2) and TRBJ1-3; D is unresolved. Trimming pared 3 bases from V and 3 bases from J, leaving 9 bases between. Germline CDR1 and CDR2: LGHDT and YNNKEL (reference sequence). The CDR3 has 14 residues. The CDR3 loop reads CASSQLGGGNTIYF. The CDR3 bases are TGTGCCAGCAGCCAGCTCGGTGGTGGAAACACCATATATTTT.

The V and J genes are TRBV5-1 and TRBJ1-2; perhaps TRBD1 as D (5 bases). CDR1 and CDR2 from the germline V gene are SGHRS and YFSETQ. The CDR3 is 12 residues long. The V end was cut by 4 bases, the J end by 8 bases, with 12 bases between. The CDR3: CASSPGLPGYTF. The CDR3 coding sequence is TGCGCCAGCAGCCCGGGACTTCCGGGCTACACCTTC.

The gene calls are TRBV2 and TRBJ2-6; D is perhaps TRBD2 (5 bases). Between the trimmed V and J ends, which lost 4 bases and 11 bases, there was a span of 9 bases. The CDR3 contains 12 residues. Germline values: CDR1 SNHLY, CDR2 FYNNEI. CDR3 coding DNA: TGTGCCAGCAGTGTCTCGAGGGACGTCCTGACTTTC. Its protein is CASSVSRDVLTF.

A note on this clone: Germline and junction disagree at one end, which may indicate a read error. The chain employs TRBV5-5 and TRBJ2-1, with TRBD2 matching 9 bases. The CDR3 is 14 residues long. Germline V lookup: CDR1 SGHKS, CDR2 YYEKEE (reference sequence). CDR3 protein: CASSPRVAGALLLF. CDR3 nucleotide sequence: TGTGCCAGCAGCCCTCGGGTAGCGGGGGCCCTTCTACTCTTC.